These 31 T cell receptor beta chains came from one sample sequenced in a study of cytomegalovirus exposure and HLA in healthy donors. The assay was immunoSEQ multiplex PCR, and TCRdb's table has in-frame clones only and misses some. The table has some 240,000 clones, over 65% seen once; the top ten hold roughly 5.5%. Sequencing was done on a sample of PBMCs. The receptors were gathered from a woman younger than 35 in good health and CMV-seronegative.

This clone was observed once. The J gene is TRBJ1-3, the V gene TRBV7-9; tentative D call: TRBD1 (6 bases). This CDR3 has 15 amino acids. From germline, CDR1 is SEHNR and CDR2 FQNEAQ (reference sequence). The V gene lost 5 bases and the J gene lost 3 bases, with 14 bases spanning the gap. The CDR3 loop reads CASSQDTGLGNTIYF. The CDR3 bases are TGTGCCAGCAGCCAAGACACAGGGCTTGGAAACACCATATATTTT.

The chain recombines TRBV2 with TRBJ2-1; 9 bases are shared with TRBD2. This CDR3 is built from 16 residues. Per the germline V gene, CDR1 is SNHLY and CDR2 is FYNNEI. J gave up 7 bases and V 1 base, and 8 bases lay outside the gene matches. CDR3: CASSEGGSGRFNEQFF. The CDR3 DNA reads TGTGCCAGCAGTGAAGGCGGTAGCGGGAGATTTAATGAGCAGTTCTTC.

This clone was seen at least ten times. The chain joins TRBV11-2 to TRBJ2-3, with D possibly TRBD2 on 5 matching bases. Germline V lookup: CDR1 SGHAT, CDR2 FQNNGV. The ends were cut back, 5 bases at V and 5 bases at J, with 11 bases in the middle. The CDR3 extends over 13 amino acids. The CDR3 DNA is TGTGCCAGCAGCCTAGCTACGGAAGATACGCAGTATTTT. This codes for CASSLATEDTQYF.

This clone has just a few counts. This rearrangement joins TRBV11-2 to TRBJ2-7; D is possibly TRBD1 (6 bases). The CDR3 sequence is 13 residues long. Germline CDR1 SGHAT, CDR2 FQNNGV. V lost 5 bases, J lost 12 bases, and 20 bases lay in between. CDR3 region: CASSNQGRTEAYF. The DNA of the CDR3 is TGTGCCAGCAGCAATCAGGGGCGGACTGAGGCGTACTTC.

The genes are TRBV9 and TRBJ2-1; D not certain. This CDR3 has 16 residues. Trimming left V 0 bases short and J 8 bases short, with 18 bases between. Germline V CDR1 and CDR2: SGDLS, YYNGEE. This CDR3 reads CASSVGVDGIGDEQFF. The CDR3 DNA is TGTGCCAGCAGCGTAGGGGTAGACGGAATTGGCGATGAGCAGTTCTTC.

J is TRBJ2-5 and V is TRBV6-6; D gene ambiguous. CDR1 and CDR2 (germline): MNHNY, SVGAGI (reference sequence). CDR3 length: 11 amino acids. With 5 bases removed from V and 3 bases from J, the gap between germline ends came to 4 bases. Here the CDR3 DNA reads TGTGCCAGCAGTCAGGAAGAGACCCAGTACTTC. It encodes CASSQEETQYF.

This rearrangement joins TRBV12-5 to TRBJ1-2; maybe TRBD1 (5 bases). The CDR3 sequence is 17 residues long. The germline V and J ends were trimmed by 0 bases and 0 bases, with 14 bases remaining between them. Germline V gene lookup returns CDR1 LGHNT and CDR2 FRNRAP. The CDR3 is CASGLVPRGRANYGYTF. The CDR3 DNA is TGTGCTAGTGGTTTGGTACCCCGGGGGAGAGCTAACTATGGCTACACCTTC.

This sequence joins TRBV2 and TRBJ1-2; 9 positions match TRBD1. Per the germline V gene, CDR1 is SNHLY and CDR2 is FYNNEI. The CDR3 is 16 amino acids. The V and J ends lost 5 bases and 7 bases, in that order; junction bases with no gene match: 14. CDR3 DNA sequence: TGTGCCAGCAGTCCTCCGCCCGGACAGGGGATATTTGGCTACACCTTC. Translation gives CASSPPPGQGIFGYTF. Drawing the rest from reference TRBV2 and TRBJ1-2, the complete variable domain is EPEVTQTPSHQVTQMGQEVILRCVPISNHLYFYWYRQILGQKVEFLVSFYNNEISEKSEIFDDQFSVERPDGSNFTLKIRSTKLEDSAMYFCASSPPPGQGIFGYTFGSGTRLTVV.

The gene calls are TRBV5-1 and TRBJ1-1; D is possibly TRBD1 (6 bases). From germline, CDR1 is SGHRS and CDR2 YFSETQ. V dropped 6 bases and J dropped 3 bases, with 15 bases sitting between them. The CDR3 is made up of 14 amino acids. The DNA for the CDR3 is TGCGCCAGCACCAGACAGGCGTCCGACACTGAAGCTTTCTTT. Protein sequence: CASTRQASDTEAFF.

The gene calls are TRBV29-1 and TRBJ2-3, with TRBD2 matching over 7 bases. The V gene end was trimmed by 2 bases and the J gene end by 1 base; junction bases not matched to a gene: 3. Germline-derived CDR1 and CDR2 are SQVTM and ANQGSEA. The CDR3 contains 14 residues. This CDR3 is CSVEKRGGTDTQYF. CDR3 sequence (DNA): TGCAGCGTTGAAAAGCGGGGAGGCACAGATACGCAGTATTTT.

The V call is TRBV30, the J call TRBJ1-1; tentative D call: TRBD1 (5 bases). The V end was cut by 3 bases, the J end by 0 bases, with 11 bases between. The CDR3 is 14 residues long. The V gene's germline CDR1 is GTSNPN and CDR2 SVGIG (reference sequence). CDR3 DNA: TGTGCCTGGAGGGGACCCAACTTGAACACTGAAGCTTTCTTT. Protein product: CAWRGPNLNTEAFF.

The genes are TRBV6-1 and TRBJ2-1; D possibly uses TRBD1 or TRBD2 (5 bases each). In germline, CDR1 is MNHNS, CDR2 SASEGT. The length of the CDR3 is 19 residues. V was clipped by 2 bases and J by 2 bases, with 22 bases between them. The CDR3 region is CASSERAEAGKATYNEQFF. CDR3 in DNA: TGTGCCAGCAGTGAAAGGGCGGAGGCAGGGAAGGCCACCTACAATGAGCAGTTCTTC.

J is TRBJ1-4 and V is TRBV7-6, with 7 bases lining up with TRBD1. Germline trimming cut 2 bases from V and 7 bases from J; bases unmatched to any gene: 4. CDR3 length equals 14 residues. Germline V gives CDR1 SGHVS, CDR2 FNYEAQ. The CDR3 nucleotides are TGTGCCAGCAGCTTATCCAACAGGGGTGAAAAACTGTTTTTT. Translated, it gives CASSLSNRGEKLFF.

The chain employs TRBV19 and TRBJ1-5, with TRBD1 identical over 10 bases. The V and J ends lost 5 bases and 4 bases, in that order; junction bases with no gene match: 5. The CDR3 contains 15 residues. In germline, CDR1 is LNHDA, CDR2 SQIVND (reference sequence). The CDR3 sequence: CASSPRQGANQPQHF. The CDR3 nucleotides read TGTGCCAGTAGTCCAAGACAGGGGGCGAATCAGCCCCAGCATTTT. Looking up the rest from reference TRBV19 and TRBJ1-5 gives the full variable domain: DGGITQSPKYLFRKEGQNVTLSCEQNLNHDAMYWYRQDPGQGLRLIYYSQIVNDFQKGDIAEGYSVSREKKESFPLTVTSAQKNPTAFYLCASSPRQGANQPQHFGDGTRLSIL.

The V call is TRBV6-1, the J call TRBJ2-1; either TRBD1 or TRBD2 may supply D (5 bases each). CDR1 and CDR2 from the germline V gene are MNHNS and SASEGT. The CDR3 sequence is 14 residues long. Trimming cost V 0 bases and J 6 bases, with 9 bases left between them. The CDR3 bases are TGTGCCAGCAGTGAAGCTGACAGCGGCAATGAGCAGTTCTTC. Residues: CASSEADSGNEQFF.

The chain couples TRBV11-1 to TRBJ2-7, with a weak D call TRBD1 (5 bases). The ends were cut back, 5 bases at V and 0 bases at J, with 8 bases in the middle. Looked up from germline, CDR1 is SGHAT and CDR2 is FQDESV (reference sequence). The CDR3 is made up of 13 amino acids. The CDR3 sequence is CASSPDSSYEQYF. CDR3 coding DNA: TGTGCCAGCAGCCCCGACAGCTCCTACGAGCAGTACTTC.

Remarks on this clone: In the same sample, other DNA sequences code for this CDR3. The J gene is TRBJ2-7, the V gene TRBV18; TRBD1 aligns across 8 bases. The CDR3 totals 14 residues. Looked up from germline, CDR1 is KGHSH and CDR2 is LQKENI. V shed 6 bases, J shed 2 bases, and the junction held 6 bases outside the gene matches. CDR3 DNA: TGTGCCAGCTCTCCCGGACAGGGCGCCTACGAGCAGTACTTC. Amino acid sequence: CASSPGQGAYEQYF.

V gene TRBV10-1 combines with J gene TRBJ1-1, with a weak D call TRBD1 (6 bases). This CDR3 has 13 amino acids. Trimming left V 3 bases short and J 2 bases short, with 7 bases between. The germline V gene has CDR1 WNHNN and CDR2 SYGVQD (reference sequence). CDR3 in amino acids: CASSDRGNTEAFF. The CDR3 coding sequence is TGCGCCAGCAGTGACAGGGGCAACACTGAAGCTTTCTTT.

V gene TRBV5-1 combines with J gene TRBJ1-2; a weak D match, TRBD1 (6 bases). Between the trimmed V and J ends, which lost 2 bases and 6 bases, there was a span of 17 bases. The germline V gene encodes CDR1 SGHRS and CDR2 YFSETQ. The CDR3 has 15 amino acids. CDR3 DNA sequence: TGCGCCAGCAGCTTATTCGGGACAACACGGGATGGCTACACCTTC. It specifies CASSLFGTTRDGYTF.

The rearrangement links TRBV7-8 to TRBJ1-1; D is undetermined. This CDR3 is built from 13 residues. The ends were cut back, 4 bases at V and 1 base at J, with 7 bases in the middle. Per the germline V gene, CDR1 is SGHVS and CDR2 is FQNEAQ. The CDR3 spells CASSSHQNTEAFF. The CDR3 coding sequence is TGTGCCAGCAGCTCCCATCAGAACACTGAAGCTTTCTTT.

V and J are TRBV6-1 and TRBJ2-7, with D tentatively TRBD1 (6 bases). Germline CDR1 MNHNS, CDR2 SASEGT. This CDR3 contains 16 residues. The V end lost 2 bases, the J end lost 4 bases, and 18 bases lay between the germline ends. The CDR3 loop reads CASSEPDRSPGYEQYF. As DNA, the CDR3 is TGTGCCAGCAGTGAACCCGACAGGTCTCCTGGATACGAGCAGTACTTC.

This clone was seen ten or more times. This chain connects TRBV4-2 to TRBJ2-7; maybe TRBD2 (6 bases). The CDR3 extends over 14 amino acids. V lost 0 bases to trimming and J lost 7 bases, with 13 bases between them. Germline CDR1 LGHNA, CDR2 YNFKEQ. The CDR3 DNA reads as TGTGCCAGCAGCCAAGACGGGGGAAGGAAAGAGCAGTACTTC. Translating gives CASSQDGGRKEQYF.

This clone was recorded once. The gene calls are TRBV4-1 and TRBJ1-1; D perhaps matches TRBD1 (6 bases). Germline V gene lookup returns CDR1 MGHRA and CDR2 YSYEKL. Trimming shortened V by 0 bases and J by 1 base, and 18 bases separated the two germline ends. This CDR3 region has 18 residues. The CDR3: CASSQDVGGHGRNTEAFF. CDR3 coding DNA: TGCGCCAGCAGCCAAGATGTGGGGGGGCATGGGAGGAACACTGAAGCTTTCTTT.

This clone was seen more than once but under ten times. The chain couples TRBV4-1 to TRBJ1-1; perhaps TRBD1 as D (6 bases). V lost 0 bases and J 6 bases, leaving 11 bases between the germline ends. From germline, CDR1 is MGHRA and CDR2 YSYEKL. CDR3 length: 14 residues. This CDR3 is CASSQEQGNPEAFF. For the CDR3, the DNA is TGCGCCAGCAGCCAAGAACAGGGTAACCCTGAAGCTTTCTTT.

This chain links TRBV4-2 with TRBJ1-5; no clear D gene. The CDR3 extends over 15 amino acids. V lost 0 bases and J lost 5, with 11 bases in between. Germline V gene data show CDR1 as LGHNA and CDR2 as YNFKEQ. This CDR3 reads CASSQELDRDQPQHF. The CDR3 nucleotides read TGTGCCAGCAGCCAAGAGCTCGATAGAGATCAGCCCCAGCATTTT.

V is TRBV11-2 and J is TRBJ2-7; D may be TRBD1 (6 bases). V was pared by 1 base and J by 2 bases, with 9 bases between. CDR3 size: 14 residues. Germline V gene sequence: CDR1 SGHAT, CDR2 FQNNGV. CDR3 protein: CASSLVAGAYEQYF. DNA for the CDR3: TGTGCCAGCAGCTTAGTAGCAGGGGCCTACGAGCAGTACTTC.

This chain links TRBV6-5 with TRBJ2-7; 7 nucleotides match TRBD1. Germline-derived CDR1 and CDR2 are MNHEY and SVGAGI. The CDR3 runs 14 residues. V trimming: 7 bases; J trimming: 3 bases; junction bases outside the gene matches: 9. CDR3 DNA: TGTGCCAGCAAAATGGACAGGAACCTCTACGAGCAGTACTTC. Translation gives CASKMDRNLYEQYF.

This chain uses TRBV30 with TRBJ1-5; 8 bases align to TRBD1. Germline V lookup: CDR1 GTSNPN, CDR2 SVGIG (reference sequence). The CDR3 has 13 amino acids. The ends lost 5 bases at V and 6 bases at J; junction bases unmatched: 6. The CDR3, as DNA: TGTGCCTGGGCAAACAGGGGGGGTCAGCCCCAGCATTTT. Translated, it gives CAWANRGGQPQHF.

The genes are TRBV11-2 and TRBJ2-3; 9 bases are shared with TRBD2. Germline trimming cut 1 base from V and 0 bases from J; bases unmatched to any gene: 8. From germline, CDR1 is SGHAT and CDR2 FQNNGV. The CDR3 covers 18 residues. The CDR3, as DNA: TGTGCCAGCAGCTTAGGCCCCTGGGCGGGAGGGAGCACAGATACGCAGTATTTT. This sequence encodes CASSLGPWAGGSTDTQYF.

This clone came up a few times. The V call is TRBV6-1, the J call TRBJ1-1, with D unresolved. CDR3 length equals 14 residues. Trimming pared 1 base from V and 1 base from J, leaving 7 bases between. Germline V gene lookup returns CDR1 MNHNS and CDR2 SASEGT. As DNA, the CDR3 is TGTGCCAGCAGTGAAGGCAACCCGAACACTGAAGCTTTCTTT. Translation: CASSEGNPNTEAFF.

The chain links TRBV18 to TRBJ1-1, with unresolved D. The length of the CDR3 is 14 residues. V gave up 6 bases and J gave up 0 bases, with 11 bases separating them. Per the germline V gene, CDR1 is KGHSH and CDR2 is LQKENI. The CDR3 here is CASSPASLNTEAFF. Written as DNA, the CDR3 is TGTGCCAGCTCGCCGGCCAGCTTGAACACTGAAGCTTTCTTT.